The sequence of this T cell receptor beta chain was determined in a study of cytomegalovirus exposure and HLA in healthy donors. About the research overall: For the approximately 410 genotyped donors, 75% to 90% fell within the Caucasian-associated ancestry cluster.

Germline CDR1 SGHRS, CDR2 YFSETQ. With 0 bases removed from V and 8 bases from J, the gap between germline ends came to 11 bases. CDR3 length equals 14 residues. Only a few counts were recorded for this clone. Antigen: not known. PCR amplification relied on 60 Vbeta primers (plus 13 Jbeta primers). Repertoires were generated with immunoSEQ multiplex PCR, while TCRdb's copy carries only in-frame clones and drops some. In the table there are some 120,000 clones, over 60% of which are singletons. The study's findings and limits: Per published reports, the classifier diagnosed cytomegalovirus status with high specificity and sensitivity.

The rearrangement joins TRBV5-1 to TRBJ1-4; TRBD1 is a possible D gene (5 bases). This clonotype originated in a man aged 50-59 years in good health and CMV-seronegative. Sequencing used PBMCs. The CDR3 spells CASSLGSGPEKLFF. CDR3 bases: TGCGCCAGCAGCTTGGGGTCAGGGCCCGAAAAACTGTTTTTT.